One and the same sample provided the 17 T cell receptor beta chains below, sequenced in a study of T cell responses to AZD1222 COVID-19 vaccine. Using immunoSEQ multiplex PCR, the repertoire was profiled, and TCRdb retains in-frame clones only, with some absent. In the table there are about 110,000 clones, approximately 88% of which are singletons. Here the sequenced sample was peripheral blood, taken on day 0 of MenACWY control vaccination. The receptor source for this set is an adult in good health.

This chain uses TRBV27 with TRBJ2-5; possible D gene TRBD2, 6 bases. V was trimmed by 1 base and J by 3 bases, leaving 9 bases between them. The CDR3 is made up of 14 amino acids. CDR1 is MNHEY, CDR2 SMNVEV, per germline (reference sequence). The CDR3 sequence is CASSLWGEEETQYF. CDR3 nucleotides: TGTGCCAGCAGTTTATGGGGGGAGGAAGAGACCCAGTACTTC.

This clone appeared once. The V and J genes are TRBV5-4 and TRBJ1-5; possibly TRBD1 for D (5 bases). The CDR3 is 19 residues long. The V and J ends lost 2 bases and 9 bases respectively, with 30 bases between them. Germline assignment: CDR1 SGHNT and CDR2 YYREEE (reference sequence). The DNA for the CDR3 is TGTGCCAGCAGCTTACCCGGCGGGGGACCCGGTGTGGTCAATTGGCCCCAGCATTTT. Translating gives CASSLPGGGPGVVNWPQHF.

In DNA, the CDR3 is TGTGCCAGCAGTTACTCGGCAGGGGGTTACAATCAGCCCCAGCATTTT. This sequence encodes CASSYSAGGYNQPQHF. The rearrangement joins TRBV6-6 to TRBJ1-5; 7 bases align to TRBD1. The CDR3 contains 16 residues. Germline V lookup: CDR1 MNHNY, CDR2 SVGAGI (reference sequence). J gave up 3 bases and V 0 bases, and 5 bases lay outside the gene matches.

The rearrangement uses TRBV5-4 and TRBJ2-1; TRBD2 agrees at 13 bases. The CDR3 loop spans 15 amino acids. Per germline, CDR1 SGHNT and CDR2 YYREEE (reference sequence). The ends lost 3 bases at V and 8 bases at J; junction bases unmatched: 5. CDR3 loop: CASSSGTSGIDEQFF. The DNA of the CDR3 is TGTGCCAGCAGCTCCGGGACTAGCGGGATCGATGAGCAGTTCTTC.

The genes are TRBV9 and TRBJ2-2; 10 nucleotides align to TRBD1. Per the germline V gene, CDR1 is SGDLS and CDR2 is YYNGEE. The CDR3 is 15 amino acids. Losses at the gene ends were 5 bases for V and 4 bases for J; bases not matched to a gene: 5. The CDR3 DNA follows: TGTGCCAGCAGTATAGGACAGGGGGGCACCGGGGAGCTGTTTTTT. Residues: CASSIGQGGTGELFF.

The chain has TRBV12-3 or TRBV12-4 and TRBJ1-2; 7 nucleotides align to TRBD1. This CDR3 spans 13 amino acids. V shed 6 bases and J 2 bases; nucleotides not matched to a gene: 3. CDR3 amino acids: CASSPDRNYGYTF. CDR3 in DNA: TGTGCCAGCAGCCCGGACAGGAACTATGGCTACACCTTC.

The rearrangement joins TRBV9 to TRBJ1-1; TRBD1 agrees at 8 bases. Germline V gives CDR1 SGDLS, CDR2 YYNGEE. The CDR3 consists of 16 residues. The J segment lost 7 bases and the V segment lost 0 bases, leaving 11 bases of the junction unmatched. The CDR3 sequence: CASSVVTLGQGVEAFF. For the CDR3, the DNA is TGTGCCAGCAGCGTAGTAACCCTAGGACAGGGTGTTGAAGCTTTCTTT.

The rearrangement uses TRBV4-3 and TRBJ2-7, with D unresolved. CDR3 size: 16 residues. V was clipped by 0 bases and J by 3 bases, with 15 bases between them. CDR1 is LGHNA, CDR2 YSLEER, per germline. The CDR3 loop is CASSQDSSRFFYEQYF. The CDR3 DNA reads as TGCGCCAGCAGCCAAGATAGCAGCCGATTTTTCTACGAGCAGTACTTC.

A single count supports this clone. The chain joins TRBV6-5 to TRBJ2-7; D is unclear. CDR1 and CDR2 (germline): MNHEY, SVGAGI. V dropped 0 bases and J dropped 0 bases, with 12 bases sitting between them. CDR3 size: 16 residues. This CDR3 is CASSYSFAASSYEQYF. The CDR3 nucleotides are TGTGCCAGCAGTTACTCGTTCGCAGCAAGCTCCTACGAGCAGTACTTC.

The chain couples TRBV6-2 or TRBV6-3 to TRBJ2-5; 11 bases map to TRBD2. With 6 bases clipped from V and 2 bases from J, the junction kept 11 bases outside the gene matches. In germline, CDR1 is MNHEY, CDR2 SVGEGT. The CDR3 is made up of 17 amino acids. For the CDR3, the DNA is TGTGCCAGCAGCCCCAACGCGGCTAGCGGGAGGCAAGAGACCCAGTACTTC. Amino acid sequence: CASSPNAASGRQETQYF.

This chain connects TRBV28 to TRBJ2-7; 11 bases are a match to TRBD2. The length of the CDR3 is 18 residues. J was trimmed by 0 bases and V by 1 base; bases with no gene match: 8. CDR1 is MDHEN and CDR2 is SYDVKM in the germline V gene. Here the CDR3 reads CASSLSVGLAGVSYEQYF. CDR3 coding DNA: TGTGCCAGCAGTTTATCCGTCGGACTAGCGGGTGTCTCCTACGAGCAGTACTTC.

J is TRBJ2-7 and V is TRBV7-2; 10 positions match TRBD1. The CDR3 is made up of 15 amino acids. V shed 0 bases and J 2 bases; nucleotides not matched to a gene: 1. Germline V lookup: CDR1 SGHTA, CDR2 FQGNSA. The CDR3 DNA reads as TGTGCCAGCAGCTTAGCCGGGACAGGGGCCTACGAGCAGTACTTC. Amino acids: CASSLAGTGAYEQYF.

The V call is TRBV7-9, the J call TRBJ2-7; 8 bases match TRBD2. Trimming cost V 5 bases and J 3 bases; bases outside gene matches: 6. The CDR3 is made up of 14 amino acids. Germline CDR1 is SEHNR and CDR2 is FQNEAQ (reference sequence). The chain's CDR3 is CASSRGGQSYEQYF. CDR3 DNA sequence: TGTGCCAGCAGCCGCGGGGGGCAGAGCTACGAGCAGTACTTC.

The CDR3 here is CASSLGGVVGYTF. CDR3 coding DNA: TGTGCCAGCAGCTTAGGGGGCGTTGTAGGCTACACCTTC. The rearrangement uses TRBV5-5 and TRBJ1-2; 7 bases match TRBD1. Germline V CDR1 and CDR2: SGHKS, YYEKEE (reference sequence). The CDR3 totals 13 residues. V shed 2 bases, J shed 8 bases, and the junction held 6 bases outside the gene matches. Supplemented by reference TRBV5-5 and TRBJ1-2, the full variable domain reads DAGVTQSPTHLIKTRGQQVTLRCSPISGHKSVSWYQQVLGQGPQFIFQYYEKEERGRGNFPDRFSARQFPNYSSELNVNALLLGDSALYLCASSLGGVVGYTFGSGTRLTVV.

This clone was found once. The CDR3 DNA is TGTGCCAGCAGCCAGGCAGACAGGGTCCCCTACGAGCAGTACTTC. This codes for CASSQADRVPYEQYF. This chain joins TRBV3-1 (or the pseudogene TRBV3-2) and TRBJ2-7; 7 bases fit TRBD1. Germline V gene data show CDR1 as LGHDT and CDR2 as YNNKEL (reference sequence). Germline trimming cut 3 bases from V and 2 bases from J; bases unmatched to any gene: 7. The CDR3 length is 15 residues.

The V call is TRBV5-1, the J call TRBJ1-2, with 7 bases lining up with TRBD1. The CDR3 covers 14 residues. The germline CDR1 and CDR2 sequences are SGHRS and YFSETQ. The V and J ends lost 4 bases and 2 bases, in that order; junction bases with no gene match: 5. The CDR3 DNA sequence: TGCGCCAGCAGCCCTCAGGGACAGAACTATGGCTACACCTTC. Translating it yields CASSPQGQNYGYTF.

The chain is built from TRBV6-5 and TRBJ2-2; D remains ambiguous. Germline lookup yields CDR1 MNHEY and CDR2 SVGAGI. The CDR3 totals 12 residues. V was cut by 4 bases and J by 5 bases, with 5 bases left in between. The CDR3 loop is CASSSSTGELFF. In nucleotides, the CDR3 is TGTGCCAGCAGTTCCAGTACCGGGGAGCTGTTTTTT.